This T cell receptor beta chain was retrieved from a study of blood T cell repertoires in COVID-19. Study background: Samples taken during acute and convalescent COVID-19 were collected in the United States, Italy and Spain. T cells, B-cell-depleted T cells, or PBMCs provided the cDNA or gDNA that served as material.

The table lists this clone with a few counts. The CDR3 loop spans 17 amino acids. V shed 0 bases and J 3 bases; nucleotides not matched to a gene: 7. In germline, CDR1 is WSHSY, CDR2 SAAADI. Per the original methods: Estimates of nucleated cell counts were drawn from the amplification of reference gene primers. Some clones are missing from TCRdb's copy, which holds only in-frame ones; the method was immunoSEQ multiplex PCR. V and J calls plus clone size are reproduced from that table; the DNA served to infer D and trimming. In the table there are about 210,000 clones, around 80% of which are singletons. Seattle's cohort entered during active infection and was followed longitudinally.

The sequence was collected from a woman aged 55 to 70 with COVID-19, enrolled during active disease. V is TRBV10-2 and J is TRBJ2-1; TRBD1 aligns across 8 bases. Material: peripheral blood. The CDR3 DNA reads as TGCGCCAGCAGTGAGTCGAAGGACAGGGTCCGCTACAATGAGCAGTTCTTC. It translates to CASSESKDRVRYNEQFF.